These 22 T cell receptor beta chains were all obtained from the same sample, sequenced in a study of graft-versus-host responses after intestinal transplantation (dated by TCRdb to 2020 to 2023). Library construction relied on the immunoSEQ multiplex PCR assay. TCRdb mirrors the immuneACCESS table, restricted to in-frame sequences. Some clones are absent from its copies; in checked studies, under half trace to an unresolved V gene, and the reason for the others is unknown. The sample data list 100,000 to 140,000 clones, and roughly 87% of these were observed just once. The ten most abundant clones make up over 0.6% of the sample. The time point label, read with the paper, signifies: cells obtained before transplantation from donor or recipient. These TCRs' antigens remain unknown. The sequencing used unstimulated CD4+ T cells sorted from spleen or lymph node cells, collected before transplant. These receptors were taken from a human donor who was the organ donor for an intestinal transplant.

This chain connects TRBV29-1 to TRBJ2-7, with TRBD1 matching over 7 bases. Germline CDR1 is SQVTM and CDR2 is ANQGSEA. V was pared by 6 bases and J by 0 bases, with 8 bases of the junction left unmatched. The CDR3 is made up of 14 amino acids. The CDR3 sequence is CSVAGTARSYEQYF. DNA of the CDR3: TGCAGCGTCGCCGGGACAGCCCGCTCCTACGAGCAGTACTTC.

The V gene is TRBV5-1, the J gene TRBJ1-2; a possible D gene is TRBD1 (6 bases). The CDR3 is 15 amino acids. The V end lost 4 bases, the J end lost 5 bases, and 18 bases lay between the germline ends. Germline assignment: CDR1 SGHRS and CDR2 YFSETQ. In nucleotides, the CDR3 is TGCGCCAGCAGCCCTCCCCAGGGGAAGGGGTATGGCTACACCTTC. It specifies CASSPPQGKGYGYTF.

The chain recombines TRBV29-1 with TRBJ1-1, with a possible D match to TRBD1 (6 bases). The CDR3 sequence is 14 residues long. Looked up from germline, CDR1 is SQVTM and CDR2 is ANQGSEA. Trimming removed 1 base at V and 3 bases at J, with 12 bases between. The CDR3 nucleotides read TGCAGCGTTGAAGTGCGGGGGGCGGACACTGAAGCTTTCTTT. Amino acids: CSVEVRGADTEAFF.

The rearrangement joins TRBV5-4 to TRBJ1-6; TRBD1 aligns across 8 bases. Germline V gives CDR1 SGHNT, CDR2 YYREEE (reference sequence). The CDR3 is made up of 15 amino acids. Trimming cost V 5 bases and J 9 bases; bases outside gene matches: 10. The CDR3 here is CASSLNRDRPSPLHF. The DNA for the CDR3 is TGTGCCAGCAGTTTGAACCGGGACAGGCCTTCACCCCTCCACTTT.

V gene TRBV9 combines with J gene TRBJ2-4; D gene ambiguous. Germline V lookup: CDR1 SGDLS, CDR2 YYNGEE. This CDR3 comprises 11 residues. V gave up 3 bases and J gave up 6 bases, with 4 bases separating them. CDR3 nucleotides: TGTGCCAGCAGCGGCCCAAACATTCAGTACTTC. Residues: CASSGPNIQYF.

This clone was seen a single time. The DNA for the CDR3 is TGTGCCAGCAGCCGGGCTGGGCCCGAGCAGTACTTC. Translated: CASSRAGPEQYF. This chain connects TRBV7-2 to TRBJ2-7, with D unclear. V lost 5 bases and J lost 6, with 11 bases in between. Germline V gene sequence: CDR1 SGHTA, CDR2 FQGNSA. There are 12 residues in the CDR3.

This chain links TRBV4-2 with TRBJ2-5; maybe TRBD2 (6 bases). Trimming cost V 4 bases and J 2 bases, with 14 bases left between them. This CDR3 comprises 15 residues. Germline CDR1 LGHNA, CDR2 YNFKEQ. The CDR3 here is CASSPLGGEQETQYF. DNA for the CDR3: TGTGCCAGCAGCCCCCTCGGAGGGGAGCAAGAGACCCAGTACTTC.

The CDR3 nucleotides are TGTGCCTGTACAGGGGGGGGTGAAAAACTGTTTTTT. Its translation: CACTGGGEKLFF. This rearrangement joins TRBV30 to TRBJ1-4; 8 bases are a match to TRBD1. This CDR3 is built from 12 residues. Germline V gives CDR1 GTSNPN, CDR2 SVGIG (reference sequence). The trim removed 6 bases at V and 7 bases at J, leaving 4 bases unmatched.

This rearrangement joins TRBV4-2 to TRBJ1-1; D gene ambiguous. Germline V CDR1 and CDR2: LGHNA, YNFKEQ. V lost 5 bases to trimming and J lost 1 base, with 11 bases between them. The CDR3 length is 14 residues. The CDR3 here is CASSLMPENTEAFF. The CDR3 DNA sequence: TGTGCCAGCAGCTTGATGCCGGAGAACACTGAAGCTTTCTTT.

V usage is TRBV7-2 and J usage is TRBJ2-5; 8 bases map to TRBD1. V gave up 4 bases and J gave up 0 bases; unmatched junction bases: 7. Germline lookup yields CDR1 SGHTA and CDR2 FQGNSA. This CDR3 is built from 16 residues. This chain's CDR3 is CASSSGTGLDQETQYF. DNA of the CDR3: TGTGCCAGCAGCTCCGGGACAGGTCTAGACCAAGAGACCCAGTACTTC.

The chain has TRBV11-2 and TRBJ2-5; TRBD2 agrees at 11 bases. The CDR3 runs to 14 residues. V shed 3 bases, J shed 4 bases, and the junction held 1 base outside the gene matches. Germline assignment: CDR1 SGHAT and CDR2 FQNNGV. CDR3 protein: CASSFSGGAETQYF. CDR3 nucleotide sequence: TGTGCCAGCAGCTTTAGCGGGGGGGCAGAGACCCAGTACTTC.

The chain links TRBV7-8 to TRBJ1-1, with unresolved D. CDR1 is SGHVS, CDR2 FQNEAQ, per germline. The CDR3 loop spans 16 amino acids. The V and J ends lost 1 base and 4 bases respectively, with 16 bases between them. Here the CDR3 reads CASSLGIGQLRTEAFF. The CDR3 nucleotides read TGTGCCAGCAGCTTAGGGATAGGCCAACTACGCACTGAAGCTTTCTTT.

V is TRBV6-1 and J is TRBJ1-6, with D uncertain. Germline loops: CDR1 MNHNS, CDR2 SASEGT. V lost 0 bases, J lost 4 bases, and 10 bases lay in between. The CDR3 sequence is 16 residues long. This CDR3 is CASSEALQNYNSPLHF. The CDR3 DNA sequence: TGTGCCAGCAGTGAAGCGCTACAGAATTATAATTCACCCCTCCACTTT.

The J gene is TRBJ2-2, the V gene TRBV14, with unresolved D. V lost 8 bases and J lost 6, with 10 bases in between. The CDR3 runs 12 residues. CDR1 and CDR2 from the germline V gene are SGHDN and FVKESK. The CDR3 DNA sequence: TGTGCCAGCGCCAAAAGGTCCGGGGAGCTGTTTTTT. Translating gives CASAKRSGELFF.

The chain employs TRBV27 and TRBJ1-5; D call uncertain. CDR3 length: 14 residues. Germline V lookup: CDR1 MNHEY, CDR2 SMNVEV (reference sequence). The ends were cut back, 5 bases at V and 0 bases at J, with 8 bases in the middle. The CDR3 sequence: CASSPTNSNQPQHF. The CDR3, as DNA: TGTGCCAGCAGTCCAACTAATAGCAATCAGCCCCAGCATTTT.

The CDR3 DNA sequence: TGTGCCAGCAGCTTAGCGCAGCGGTACACTGAAGCTTTCTTT. As protein: CASSLAQRYTEAFF. The V and J genes are TRBV7-6 and TRBJ1-1; no definite D call. The germline V gene has CDR1 SGHVS and CDR2 FNYEAQ. The CDR3 spans 14 residues. Trimming cost V 0 bases and J 3 bases, with 8 bases left between them.

This chain joins TRBV25-1 and TRBJ1-3, with D perhaps TRBD1 (5 bases). V lost 4 bases and J lost 0, with 13 bases in between. The germline V gene has CDR1 MGHDK and CDR2 SYGVNS. This CDR3 is built from 16 residues. CDR3 bases: TGTGCCAGCAGTGGCCCGACAGACGCCTCTGGAAACACCATATATTTT. Encoded protein: CASSGPTDASGNTIYF.

The CDR3 DNA is TGTGCCAGTAGTGCCCCTATGCACCCCCAGCATTTT. Translating gives CASSAPMHPQHF. V gene TRBV19 combines with J gene TRBJ1-5; no definite D call. Germline V gene lookup returns CDR1 LNHDA and CDR2 SQIVND (reference sequence). The CDR3 sequence is 12 residues long. Trimming cost V 5 bases and J 10 bases, with 12 bases left between them. The variable domain in full, with the rest retrieved from reference TRBV19 and TRBJ1-5, is DGGITQSPKYLFRKEGQNVTLSCEQNLNHDAMYWYRQDPGQGLRLIYYSQIVNDFQKGDIAEGYSVSREKKESFPLTVTSAQKNPTAFYLCASSAPMHPQHFGDGTRLSIL.

This chain joins TRBV6-1 and TRBJ1-1, with D maybe TRBD1 (5 bases). V was trimmed by 7 bases and J by 7 bases, leaving 16 bases between them. This CDR3 has 13 residues. Germline V gene lookup returns CDR1 MNHNS and CDR2 SASEGT. The CDR3, as DNA: TGTGCCAGCACCGAGCACCGAGGGGTTGAAGCTTTCTTT. Translating gives CASTEHRGVEAFF.

The chain is built from TRBV7-9 and TRBJ1-1, with D unresolved. This CDR3 region has 15 residues. CDR1 and CDR2 (germline): SEHNR, FQNEAQ (reference sequence). V lost 5 bases to trimming and J lost 5 bases, with 18 bases between them. The CDR3 region is CASSPLHLWETEAFF. CDR3 nucleotides: TGTGCCAGCAGCCCCCTTCATCTGTGGGAGACTGAAGCTTTCTTT.

This chain connects TRBV12-5 to TRBJ1-2, with D unresolved. V dropped 5 bases and J dropped 2 bases, with 9 bases sitting between them. From germline, CDR1 is LGHNT and CDR2 FRNRAP. The CDR3 sequence is 13 residues long. CDR3 loop: CASGVSLNYGYTF. The CDR3, as DNA: TGTGCTAGTGGTGTGTCACTGAACTATGGCTACACCTTC.

This CDR3 reads CASSPSGRTGDEQYF. CDR3 DNA sequence: TGCGCCAGCAGCCCTAGCGGGAGGACGGGGGACGAGCAGTACTTC. The chain has TRBV4-1 and TRBJ2-7; 11 positions agree with TRBD2. CDR1 MGHRA and CDR2 YSYEKL come from the germline V gene. The CDR3 consists of 15 residues. V trimming: 4 bases; J trimming: 5 bases; junction bases outside the gene matches: 7.